The 10 T cell receptor beta chains in this list originate from one sample, sequenced in a study of blood T cells in healthy people across ages. Next came a second PCR, run for about 6 to 12 cycles, which used a sample-barcoded 5' primer along with a J-beta primer mix. From the 5' RACE reads, TCRdb called clonotypes with MiXCR, one entry per CDR3 protein. The table has 750,000 to 950,000 distinct CDR3 sequences, 40% to 65% seen once. Input material: blood. The source of these receptors is a man older than 75 in good health.

This clonotype was observed once. The genes are TRBV12-3 or TRBV12-4 and TRBJ2-2; TRBD1 agrees at 10 bases. The V gene end was trimmed by 5 bases and the J gene end by 5 bases; junction bases not matched to a gene: 5. The CDR3 is 15 amino acids. DNA for the CDR3: TGTGCCAGCAGTAAGACAGGGGGCGCGACCGGGGAGCTGTTTTTT. Translating gives CASSKTGGATGELFF.

This clonotype has more than one count but fewer than ten. The gene calls are TRBV5-1 and TRBJ2-5, with 8 positions matching TRBD2. From germline, CDR1 is SGHRS and CDR2 YFSETQ. V trimming: 3 bases; J trimming: 4 bases; junction bases outside the gene matches: 5. The CDR3 is made up of 14 amino acids. CDR3 nucleotide sequence: TGCGCCAGCAGCTCAACAGCGGGAGCAGAGACCCAGTACTTC. Amino acid sequence: CASSSTAGAETQYF.

This clonotype was seen a few times. The chain has TRBV6-1 and TRBJ2-7; D remains unclear. CDR3 length equals 14 residues. Germline CDR1 MNHNS, CDR2 SASEGT. The V and J ends lost 0 bases and 2 bases respectively, with 8 bases between them. CDR3 sequence: CASSEAGMTYEQYF. In DNA, the CDR3 is TGTGCCAGCAGTGAAGCGGGGATGACCTACGAGCAGTACTTC.

This clonotype appeared a few times. This chain joins TRBV25-1 and TRBJ2-7; possible D gene TRBD2, 7 bases. CDR3 size: 12 residues. V gave up 7 bases and J gave up 6 bases, with 13 bases separating them. CDR1 and CDR2 from the germline V gene are MGHDK and SYGVNS. Written as DNA, the CDR3 is TGTGCCAGCACTGGGAGGGGGAGCGAGCAGTACTTC. As protein: CASTGRGSEQYF.

The chain recombines TRBV10-2 with TRBJ2-7, with D possibly matching TRBD1 (6 bases). V lost 2 bases to trimming and J lost 1 base, with 12 bases between them. In germline, CDR1 is WSHSY, CDR2 SAAADI. This CDR3 spans 15 amino acids. The CDR3: CASSEAKGDSYEQYF. The CDR3 DNA reads as TGCGCCAGCAGTGAGGCTAAGGGGGATTCCTACGAGCAGTACTTC.

The chain carries TRBV28 and TRBJ2-7; 10 bases are a match to TRBD2. With 8 bases clipped from V and 3 bases from J, the junction kept 4 bases outside the gene matches. This CDR3 contains 13 residues. CDR1 and CDR2 (germline): MDHEN, SYDVKM. CDR3 in DNA: TGTGCCAGCGGACGACTAGCGGGCTACGAGCAGTACTTC. Translating it yields CASGRLAGYEQYF.

The chain carries TRBV7-2 and TRBJ1-2; D is uncertain. Trimming removed 1 base at V and 5 bases at J, with 8 bases between. The length of the CDR3 is 13 residues. Germline CDR1 is SGHTA and CDR2 is FQGNSA. The CDR3 region is CASSLVQNYGYTF. The CDR3 nucleotides are TGTGCCAGCAGCTTAGTACAAAATTATGGCTACACCTTC.

The chain is built from TRBV14 and TRBJ2-1; maybe TRBD2 (6 bases). This CDR3 region has 14 residues. Trimming took off 4 bases at V and 6 bases at J, with 13 bases between the two ends. Per germline, CDR1 SGHDN and CDR2 FVKESK. CDR3: CASSPSSVVNEQFF. CDR3 DNA: TGTGCCAGCAGCCCCTCTAGCGTCGTCAATGAGCAGTTCTTC.

In this sample, this clonotype turned up once. The chain joins TRBV24-1 to TRBJ2-7, with D uncertain. In germline, CDR1 is KGHDR, CDR2 SFDVKD. Trimming shortened V by 5 bases and J by 1 base, and 11 bases separated the two germline ends. This CDR3 is 14 amino acids long. The CDR3 spells CATSGGTPSYEQYF. CDR3 DNA: TGTGCCACCAGTGGCGGCACGCCATCCTACGAGCAGTACTTC.

This clonotype occurred a few times. The chain joins TRBV27 to TRBJ2-7; D is unclear. This CDR3 is built from 11 residues. V gave up 5 bases and J gave up 6 bases, with 8 bases separating them. Germline V gene data show CDR1 as MNHEY and CDR2 as SMNVEV (reference sequence). The DNA of the CDR3 is TGTGCCAGCAGTAGTAAGGTCGAGCAGTACTTC. Translation: CASSSKVEQYF.